This T cell receptor beta chain is drawn from a study of blood T cell repertoires in COVID-19. CDR3 length equals 15 residues. V gave up 4 bases and J gave up 2 bases; unmatched junction bases: 5. Germline-derived CDR1 and CDR2 are SGHTA and FQGTGA. Data came from immunoSEQ multiplex PCR; TCRdb stores just in-frame clones and leaves some out. Among 250,000 to 350,000 clones listed, around 89% were seen once. Sequencing was done on a sample of peripheral blood. The receptor comes from a man aged 30-40 years with acute or convalescent COVID-19. This rearrangement joins TRBV7-3 to TRBJ2-7; 10 nucleotides align to TRBD1. The CDR3, as DNA: TGTGCCAGCAGCTCTTGGGACAGGGGAACCTACGAGCAGTACTTC. Protein product: CASSSWDRGTYEQYF.